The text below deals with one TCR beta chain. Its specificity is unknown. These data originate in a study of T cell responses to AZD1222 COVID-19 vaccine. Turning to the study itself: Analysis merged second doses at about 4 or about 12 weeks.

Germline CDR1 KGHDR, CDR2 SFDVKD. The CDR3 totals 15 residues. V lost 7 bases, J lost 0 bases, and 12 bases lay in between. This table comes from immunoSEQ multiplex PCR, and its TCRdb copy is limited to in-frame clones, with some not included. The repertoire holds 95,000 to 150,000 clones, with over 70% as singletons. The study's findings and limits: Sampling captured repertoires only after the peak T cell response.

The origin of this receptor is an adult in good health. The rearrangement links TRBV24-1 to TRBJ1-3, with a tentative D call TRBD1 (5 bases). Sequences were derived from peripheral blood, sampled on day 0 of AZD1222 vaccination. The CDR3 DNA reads TGTGCCACCAGAGCCCGGGACCCCTCTGGAAACACCATATATTTT. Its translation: CATRARDPSGNTIYF.